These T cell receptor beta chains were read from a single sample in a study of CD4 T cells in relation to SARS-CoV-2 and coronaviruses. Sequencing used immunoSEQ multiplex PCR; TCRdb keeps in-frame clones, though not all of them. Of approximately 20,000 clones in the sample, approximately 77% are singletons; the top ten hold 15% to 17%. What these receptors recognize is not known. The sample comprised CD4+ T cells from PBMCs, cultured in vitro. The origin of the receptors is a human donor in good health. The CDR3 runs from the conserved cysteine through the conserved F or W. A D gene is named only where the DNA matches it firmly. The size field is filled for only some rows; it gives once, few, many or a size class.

CASGSTSGSYNEQFF	TGTGCCAGCGGTTCTACTAGCGGGTCTTACAATGAGCAGTTCTTC	TRBV3-1/TRBV3-2	TRBJ2-1	.	TRBD2
CASKTGGFTEAFF	TGTGCCAGCAAGACAGGGGGCTTTACTGAAGCTTTCTTT	TRBV3-1/TRBV3-2	TRBJ1-1	.	TRBD1
CASSQGTGTGYSPLHF	TGTGCCAGCAGTCAAGGGACAGGGACGGGATATTCACCCCTCCACTTT	TRBV28	TRBJ1-6	.	TRBD1
CASSWDRVVGEQYF	TGTGCCAGCAGTTGGGACAGGGTCGTCGGCGAGCAGTACTTC	TRBV28	TRBJ2-7	.	TRBD1
CASSLWGWDTEAFF	TGTGCCAGCAGCTTATGGGGGTGGGACACTGAAGCTTTCTTT	TRBV13	TRBJ1-1	.	.
CASSQDRGSTEAFF	TGTGCCAGCTCTCAGGACAGGGGTTCCACTGAAGCTTTCTTT	TRBV18	TRBJ1-1	.	TRBD1
CASSLGPGANVLTF	TGCGCCAGCAGTTTAGGGCCTGGGGCCAACGTCCTGACTTTC	TRBV5-1	TRBJ2-6	.	.
CASSLGTDNSPLHF	TGTGCCAGCAGCTTAGGGACAGACAATTCACCCCTCCACTTT	TRBV7-3	TRBJ1-6	.	TRBD1
CASRPILIQGSGANVLTF	TGTGCCAGCAGACCAATTCTCATTCAGGGATCTGGGGCCAACGTCCTGACTTTC	TRBV27	TRBJ2-6	.	.
CASNPSGNRQETQYF	TGTGCCAGCAACCCGTCGGGGAACCGTCAAGAGACCCAGTACTTC	TRBV5-6	TRBJ2-5	.	.
CATSRAPGTVRQETQYF	TGTGCCACCAGCAGAGCCCCAGGGACAGTCCGCCAAGAGACCCAGTACTTC	TRBV15	TRBJ2-5	once	TRBD1
CASNYGIANTEAFF	TGTGCCAGCAATTACGGGATCGCGAACACTGAAGCTTTCTTT	TRBV6-5	TRBJ1-1	once	.
CASSRLAGVTLYDEQFF	TGTGCCAGTAGTAGACTAGCGGGAGTCACCCTCTACGATGAGCAGTTCTTC	TRBV19	TRBJ2-1	.	TRBD2
CASSLAPGQPYEQYF	TGTGCCAGCAGCTTGGCTCCGGGACAGCCCTACGAGCAGTACTTC	TRBV5-4	TRBJ2-7	.	TRBD1
CASSQALSYGYTF	TGCGCCAGCAGCCAAGCCCTCAGCTATGGCTACACCTTC	TRBV4-1	TRBJ1-2	.	.
CASSQNQGGGYTF	TGTGCCAGCAGCCAAAACCAGGGAGGTGGCTACACCTTC	TRBV7-3	TRBJ1-2	.	.
CASIRDGASTDTQYF	TGCGCCAGCATCAGGGACGGGGCTAGCACAGATACGCAGTATTTT	TRBV5-1	TRBJ2-3	once	.
CASSQDASGASYNEQFF	TGTGCCAGCAGCCAAGATGCCAGCGGGGCTTCCTACAATGAGCAGTTCTTC	TRBV3-1/TRBV3-2	TRBJ2-1	.	TRBD2
CASSTRGWNTEAFF	TGTGCCAGTAGTACCCGGGGGTGGAACACTGAAGCTTTCTTT	TRBV19	TRBJ1-1	.	.
CASSLGEPYNEQFF	TGTGCCAGCAGCTTGGGGGAACCCTACAATGAGCAGTTCTTC	TRBV5-8	TRBJ2-1	.	.
CASSLSGGGSTDTQYF	TGTGCCAGCAGCCTAAGCGGGGGCGGGAGCACAGATACGCAGTATTTT	TRBV7-9	TRBJ2-3	.	TRBD2
CASSPGGLTNEKLFF	TGTGCCAGCAGCCCAGGGGGGTTGACTAATGAAAAACTGTTTTTT	TRBV7-9	TRBJ1-4	.	TRBD1
CASSTPTGIYGYTF	TGTGCCAGTAGTACCCCGACAGGGATCTATGGCTACACCTTC	TRBV19	TRBJ1-2	few	TRBD1
CASSIVAAGGYEQYF	TGTGCCAGTAGTATAGTCGCTGCAGGGGGGTACGAGCAGTACTTC	TRBV19	TRBJ2-7	.	.
CASSVRQGVNTEAFF	TGCGCCAGCAGTGTGAGACAGGGGGTAAACACTGAAGCTTTCTTT	TRBV10-2	TRBJ1-1	few	TRBD1
CASSLGSYNTGELFF	TGCGCCAGCAGCTTGGGTTCGTATAACACCGGGGAGCTGTTTTTT	TRBV5-1	TRBJ2-2	.	.
CASSVRGTLKGYTF	TGTGCCAGCAGCGTAAGGGGTACGTTGAAAGGCTACACCTTC	TRBV9	TRBJ1-2	few	.
CSASPVVGGAYEQYF	TGCAGTGCTAGTCCTGTGGTAGGCGGGGCCTACGAGCAGTACTTC	TRBV20-1	TRBJ2-7	.	.
CAIASPGANVLTF	TGTGCCATCGCGTCCCCTGGGGCCAACGTCCTGACTTTC	TRBV24-1	TRBJ2-6	few	.
CASSQFLGGLNEKLFF	TGTGCCAGCAGCCAATTCCTCGGCGGGTTGAATGAAAAACTGTTTTTT	TRBV3-1/TRBV3-2	TRBJ1-4	.	.
CASSPGQGSASPLHF	TGTGCCAGTAGTCCCGGACAGGGGTCCGCTTCACCCCTCCACTTT	TRBV19	TRBJ1-6	few	TRBD1
CASRTLNANTGELFF	TGTGCCAGCAGAACTCTCAACGCGAACACCGGGGAGCTGTTTTTT	TRBV27	TRBJ2-2	.	.
CASSNTGGGTGELFF	TGTGCCAGCAGTAATACAGGGGGGGGCACCGGGGAGCTGTTTTTT	TRBV6-5	TRBJ2-2	.	.
CASKEGGQETQYF	TGTGCCAGCAAAGAAGGCGGGCAAGAGACCCAGTACTTC	TRBV28	TRBJ2-5	.	.
CASSESRVSASESTDTQYF	TGCGCCAGCAGTGAGTCGCGGGTATCGGCTAGCGAAAGCACAGATACGCAGTATTTT	TRBV10-2	TRBJ2-3	.	.
CAPEWAGLAGHYEQYF	TGTGCCCCCGAATGGGCGGGACTAGCGGGACACTACGAGCAGTACTTC	TRBV10-3	TRBJ2-7	.	TRBD2
CASSRTGGSVRNEQFF	TGCGCCAGCAGCAGGACAGGGGGATCGGTTAGGAATGAGCAGTTCTTC	TRBV5-1	TRBJ2-1	.	TRBD1
CASSRDRNTYEQYF	TGTGCCAGCAGCCGGGACAGGAATACCTACGAGCAGTACTTC	TRBV6-5	TRBJ2-7	.	TRBD1
CATSRDLAGADTQYF	TGTGCCACCAGCAGAGATCTAGCGGGAGCAGATACGCAGTATTTT	TRBV15	TRBJ2-3	.	TRBD2
CSVEKGNGYGYTF	TGCAGCGTTGAAAAGGGGAACGGCTATGGCTACACCTTC	TRBV29-1	TRBJ1-2	once	.
CACLTGGNSPLHF	TGTGCCTGCCTGACAGGAGGGAATTCACCCCTCCACTTT	TRBV30	TRBJ1-6	.	.
CASSLDGTGYSNQPQHF	TGTGCCAGCAGCTTAGACGGGACGGGCTATAGCAATCAGCCCCAGCATTTT	TRBV11-2	TRBJ1-5	.	.
CASSLAGTGEGTQYF	TGTGCCAGCAGCTTAGCGGGGACAGGGGAAGGGACCCAGTACTTC	TRBV7-7	TRBJ2-5	.	TRBD1
CASSYSHRENTEAFF	TGTGCCAGCAGTTACTCTCACAGGGAGAACACTGAAGCTTTCTTT	TRBV6-5	TRBJ1-1	once	.
CATSDPNPSELETQYF	TGTGCCACCAGTGATCCAAACCCTAGCGAACTAGAGACCCAGTACTTC	TRBV24-1	TRBJ2-5	.	.
CASSLERVTPLHF	TGTGCCAGCAGCTTAGAAAGGGTGACACCCCTCCACTTT	TRBV13	TRBJ1-6	once	.
CASSLWTGDASYTF	TGTGCCAGCAGTTTATGGACAGGGGACGCGAGCTACACCTTC	TRBV27	TRBJ1-2	.	TRBD1
CASRTREVEYNEQFF	TGTGCCAGCCGTACAAGAGAGGTGGAATACAATGAGCAGTTCTTC	TRBV2	TRBJ2-1	.	.
CASSEAGTGGSGIQYF	TGTGCCAGCAGTGAAGCCGGGACAGGGGGATCGGGCATTCAGTACTTC	TRBV2	TRBJ2-4	.	TRBD1
CAWSVEGVNPYEQYF	TGTGCCTGGAGTGTGGAGGGGGTGAATCCTTACGAGCAGTACTTC	TRBV30	TRBJ2-7	.	.
CASSLELGTSGIIYEQFF	TGTGCCAGCAGCTTGGAACTAGGGACTAGCGGGATTATATATGAGCAGTTCTTC	TRBV5-6	TRBJ2-1	.	TRBD2
CRLVMNTEAFF	TGCAGACTCGTGATGAACACTGAAGCTTTCTTT	TRBV20-1	TRBJ1-1	once	.
CASSSGQRYEQYF	TGTGCCAGCTCCTCGGGACAGCGTTACGAGCAGTACTTC	TRBV18	TRBJ2-7	few	TRBD1